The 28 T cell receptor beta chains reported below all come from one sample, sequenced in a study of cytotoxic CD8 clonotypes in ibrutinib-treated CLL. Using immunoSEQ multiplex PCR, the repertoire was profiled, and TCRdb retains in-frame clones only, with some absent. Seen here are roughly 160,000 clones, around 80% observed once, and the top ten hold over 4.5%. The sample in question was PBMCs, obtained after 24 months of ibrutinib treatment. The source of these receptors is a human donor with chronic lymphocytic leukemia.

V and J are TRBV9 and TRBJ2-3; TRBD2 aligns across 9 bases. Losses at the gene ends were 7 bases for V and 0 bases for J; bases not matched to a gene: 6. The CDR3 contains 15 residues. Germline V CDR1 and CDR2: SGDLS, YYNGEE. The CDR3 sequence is CASARSGGSTDTQYF. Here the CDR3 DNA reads TGTGCCAGCGCGAGGAGCGGGGGGAGCACAGATACGCAGTATTTT.

The CDR3 loop reads CASSFRRGGQTDTQYF. CDR3 sequence (DNA): TGTGCCAGCAGCTTCAGGCGGGGGGGCCAGACAGATACGCAGTATTTT. The chain combines TRBV5-4 with TRBJ2-3, with 9 positions matching TRBD2. V trimming: 2 bases; J trimming: 3 bases; junction bases outside the gene matches: 7. This CDR3 comprises 16 residues. Germline values: CDR1 SGHNT, CDR2 YYREEE (reference sequence).

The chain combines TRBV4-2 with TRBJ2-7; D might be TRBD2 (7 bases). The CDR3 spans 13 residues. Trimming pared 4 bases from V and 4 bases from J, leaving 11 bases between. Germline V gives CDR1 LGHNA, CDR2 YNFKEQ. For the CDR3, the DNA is TGTGCCAGCAGCCCCGGGGGGCCTTACGAGCAGTACTTC. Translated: CASSPGGPYEQYF.

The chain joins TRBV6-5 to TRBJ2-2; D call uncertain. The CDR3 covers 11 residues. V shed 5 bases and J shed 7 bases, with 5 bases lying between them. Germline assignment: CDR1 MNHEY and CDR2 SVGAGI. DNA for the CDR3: TGTGCCAGCAGTGTTCTCGGGGAGCTGTTTTTT. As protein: CASSVLGELFF.

The CDR3 DNA follows: TGTGCCAGCACTCCCCCAGGGAACCTCTATGGCTACACCTTC. Its protein is CASTPPGNLYGYTF. The chain employs TRBV19 and TRBJ1-2; a weak D match, TRBD1 (5 bases). The CDR3 has 14 amino acids. The ends were cut back, 9 bases at V and 4 bases at J, with 18 bases in the middle. Germline V gene sequence: CDR1 LNHDA, CDR2 SQIVND (reference sequence).

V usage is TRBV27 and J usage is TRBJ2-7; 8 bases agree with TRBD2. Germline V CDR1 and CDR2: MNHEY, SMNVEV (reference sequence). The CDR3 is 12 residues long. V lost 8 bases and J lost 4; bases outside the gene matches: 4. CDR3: CASGTRAYEQYF. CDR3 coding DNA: TGTGCCAGCGGGACTAGAGCGTACGAGCAGTACTTC.

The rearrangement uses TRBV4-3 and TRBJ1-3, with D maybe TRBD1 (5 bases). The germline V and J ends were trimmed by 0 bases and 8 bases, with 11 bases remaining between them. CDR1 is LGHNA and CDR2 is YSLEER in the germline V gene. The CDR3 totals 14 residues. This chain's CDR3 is CASSQEGGVDTIYF. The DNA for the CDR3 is TGCGCCAGCAGCCAAGAAGGAGGGGTGGACACCATATATTTT.

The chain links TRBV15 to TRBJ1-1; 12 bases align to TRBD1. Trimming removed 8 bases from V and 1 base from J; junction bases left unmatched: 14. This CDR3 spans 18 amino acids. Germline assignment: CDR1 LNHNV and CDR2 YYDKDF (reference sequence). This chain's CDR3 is CATGRDRGPGMSNTEAFF. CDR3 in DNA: TGTGCCACCGGGAGGGACAGGGGGCCTGGGATGTCGAACACTGAAGCTTTCTTT.

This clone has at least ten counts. The CDR3 is CASSEAPDLGYTF. The CDR3 DNA reads as TGTGCCAGCAGTGAAGCGCCCGACCTTGGCTACACCTTC. The chain combines TRBV6-1 with TRBJ1-2; no definite D call. This CDR3 region has 13 residues. The V end lost 0 bases, the J end lost 7 bases, and 9 bases lay between the germline ends. The V gene's germline CDR1 is MNHNS and CDR2 SASEGT.

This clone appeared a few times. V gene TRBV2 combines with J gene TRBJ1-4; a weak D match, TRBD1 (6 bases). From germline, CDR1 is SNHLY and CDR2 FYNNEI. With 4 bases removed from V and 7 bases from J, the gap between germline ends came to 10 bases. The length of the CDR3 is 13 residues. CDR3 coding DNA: TGTGCCAGCAGTGCAACAGGGTTTGAAAAACTGTTTTTT. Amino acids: CASSATGFEKLFF.

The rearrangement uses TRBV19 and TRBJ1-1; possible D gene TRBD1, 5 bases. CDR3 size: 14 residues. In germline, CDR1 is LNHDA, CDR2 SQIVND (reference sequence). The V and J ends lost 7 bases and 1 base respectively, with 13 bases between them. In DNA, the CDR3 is TGTGCCAGTACGGAGGGGCAGAAGAACACTGAAGCTTTCTTT. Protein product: CASTEGQKNTEAFF.

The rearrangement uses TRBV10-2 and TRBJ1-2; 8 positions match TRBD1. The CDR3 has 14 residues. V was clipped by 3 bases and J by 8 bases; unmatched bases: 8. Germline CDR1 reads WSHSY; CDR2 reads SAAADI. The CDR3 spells CASSERQGFEGYTF. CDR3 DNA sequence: TGCGCCAGCAGTGAAAGACAGGGGTTCGAGGGCTACACCTTC.

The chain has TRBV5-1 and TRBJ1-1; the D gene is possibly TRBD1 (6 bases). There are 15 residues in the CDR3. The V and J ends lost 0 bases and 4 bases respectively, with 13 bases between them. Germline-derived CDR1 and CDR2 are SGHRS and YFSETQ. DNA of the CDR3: TGCGCCAGCAGCTTGGGTCAGGGGAGAGGCACTGAAGCTTTCTTT. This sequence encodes CASSLGQGRGTEAFF. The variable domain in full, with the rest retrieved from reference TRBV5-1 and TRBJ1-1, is KAGVTQTPRYLIKTRGQQVTLSCSPISGHRSVSWYQQTPGQGLQFLFEYFSETQRNKGNFPGRFSGRQFSNSRSEMNVSTLELGDSALYLCASSLGQGRGTEAFFGQGTRLTVV.

As DNA, the CDR3 is TGTGCCAGCAGTGTGGGACAGGGTAATAGCAATCAGCCCCAGCATTTT. Residues: CASSVGQGNSNQPQHF. This chain connects TRBV6-1 to TRBJ1-5; 9 nucleotides align to TRBD1. Germline V gene lookup returns CDR1 MNHNS and CDR2 SASEGT. V dropped 4 bases and J dropped 0; count of bases not matched to a gene: 4. The CDR3 sequence is 16 residues long.

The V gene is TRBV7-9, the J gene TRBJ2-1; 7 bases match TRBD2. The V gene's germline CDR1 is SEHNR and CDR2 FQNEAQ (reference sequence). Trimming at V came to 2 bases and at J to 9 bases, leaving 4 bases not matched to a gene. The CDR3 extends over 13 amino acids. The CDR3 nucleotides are TGTGCCAGCAGCTTATTGCCGGGAGGTGAGCAGTTCTTC. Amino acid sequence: CASSLLPGGEQFF. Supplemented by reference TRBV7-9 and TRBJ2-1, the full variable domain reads DTGVSQNPRHKITKRGQNVTFRCDPISEHNRLYWYRQTLGQGPEFLTYFQNEAQLEKSRLLSDRFSAERPKGSFSTLEIQRTEQGDSAMYLCASSLLPGGEQFFGPGTRLTVL.

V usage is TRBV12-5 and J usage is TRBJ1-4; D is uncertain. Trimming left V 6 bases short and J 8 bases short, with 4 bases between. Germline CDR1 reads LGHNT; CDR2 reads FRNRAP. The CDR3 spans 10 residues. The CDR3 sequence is CASGTEKLFF. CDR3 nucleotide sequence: TGTGCTAGTGGGACAGAAAAACTGTTTTTT.

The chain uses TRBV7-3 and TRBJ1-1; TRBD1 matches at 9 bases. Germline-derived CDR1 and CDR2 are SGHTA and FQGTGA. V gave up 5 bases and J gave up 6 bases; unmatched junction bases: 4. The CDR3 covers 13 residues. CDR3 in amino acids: CASSQTGGSEAFF. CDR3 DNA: TGTGCCAGCAGCCAGACAGGGGGGTCTGAAGCTTTCTTT.

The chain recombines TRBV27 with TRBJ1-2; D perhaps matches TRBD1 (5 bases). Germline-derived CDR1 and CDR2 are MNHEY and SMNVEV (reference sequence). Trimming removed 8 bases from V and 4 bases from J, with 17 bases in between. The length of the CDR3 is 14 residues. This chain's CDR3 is CASGPVGPRYGYTF. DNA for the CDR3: TGTGCCAGCGGGCCTGTGGGGCCCCGCTATGGCTACACCTTC.

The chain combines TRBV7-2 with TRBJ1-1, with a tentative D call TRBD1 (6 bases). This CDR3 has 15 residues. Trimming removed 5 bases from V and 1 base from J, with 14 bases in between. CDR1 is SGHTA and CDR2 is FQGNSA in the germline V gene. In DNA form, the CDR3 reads TGTGCCAGCAGCCGACGCCCGGACAGGAACACTGAAGCTTTCTTT. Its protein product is CASSRRPDRNTEAFF. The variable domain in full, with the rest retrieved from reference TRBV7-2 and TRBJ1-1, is GAGVSQSPSNKVTEKGKDVELRCDPISGHTALYWYRQSLGQGLEFLIYFQGNSAPDKSGLPSDRFSAERTGGSVSTLTIQRTQQEDSAVYLCASSRRPDRNTEAFFGQGTRLTVV.

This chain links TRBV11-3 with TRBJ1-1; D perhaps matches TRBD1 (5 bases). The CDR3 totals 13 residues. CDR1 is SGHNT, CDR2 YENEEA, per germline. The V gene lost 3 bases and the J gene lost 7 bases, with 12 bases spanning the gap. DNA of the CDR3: TGTGCCAGCAGCTTTGGGGGATCGGGTGAAGCTTTCTTT. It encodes CASSFGGSGEAFF.

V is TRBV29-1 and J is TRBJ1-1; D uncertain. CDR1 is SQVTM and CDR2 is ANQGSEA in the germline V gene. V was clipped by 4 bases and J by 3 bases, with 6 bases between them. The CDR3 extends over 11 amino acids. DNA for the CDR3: TGCAGCGTTGTCCCTTACACTGAAGCTTTCTTT. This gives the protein CSVVPYTEAFF.

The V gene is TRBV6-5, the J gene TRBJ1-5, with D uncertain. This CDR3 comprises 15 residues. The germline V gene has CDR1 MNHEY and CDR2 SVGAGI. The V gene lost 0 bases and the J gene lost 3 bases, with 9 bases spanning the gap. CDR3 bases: TGTGCCAGCAGTTACTCCATATTCTACAATCAGCCCCAGCATTTT. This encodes CASSYSIFYNQPQHF.

CDR3 region: CASIPGLVTGELFF. The CDR3 DNA reads as TGTGCCAGCATACCGGGACTGGTCACCGGGGAGCTGTTTTTT. The chain carries TRBV11-2 and TRBJ2-2; D possibly corresponds to TRBD2 (6 bases). Trimming took 7 bases from V and 4 from J, leaving 13 bases between them. Germline CDR1 and CDR2: SGHAT and FQNNGV. The CDR3 runs 14 residues.

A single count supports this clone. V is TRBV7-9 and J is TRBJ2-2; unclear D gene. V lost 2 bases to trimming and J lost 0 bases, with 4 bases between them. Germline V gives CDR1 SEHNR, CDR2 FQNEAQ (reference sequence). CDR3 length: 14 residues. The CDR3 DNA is TGTGCCAGCAGCTTACCTGCGAACACCGGGGAGCTGTTTTTT. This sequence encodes CASSLPANTGELFF.

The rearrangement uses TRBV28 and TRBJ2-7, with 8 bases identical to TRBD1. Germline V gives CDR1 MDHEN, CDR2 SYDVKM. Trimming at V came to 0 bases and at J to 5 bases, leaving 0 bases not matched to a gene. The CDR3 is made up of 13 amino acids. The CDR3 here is CASSLWDRDEQYF. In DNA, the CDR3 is TGTGCCAGCAGTTTATGGGACAGGGACGAGCAGTACTTC.

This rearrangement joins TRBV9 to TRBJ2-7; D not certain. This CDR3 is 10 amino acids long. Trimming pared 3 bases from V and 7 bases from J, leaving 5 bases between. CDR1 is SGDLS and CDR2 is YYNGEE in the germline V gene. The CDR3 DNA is TGTGCCAGCAGCGAGCAGGAGCAGTACTTC. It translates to CASSEQEQYF.

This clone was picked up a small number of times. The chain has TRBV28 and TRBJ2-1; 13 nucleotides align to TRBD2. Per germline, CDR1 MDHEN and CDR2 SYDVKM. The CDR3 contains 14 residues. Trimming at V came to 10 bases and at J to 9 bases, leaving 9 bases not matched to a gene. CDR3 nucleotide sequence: TGTGCCACCGAGACTAGCGGGAGGTACTCTGAGCAGTTCTTC. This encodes CATETSGRYSEQFF.

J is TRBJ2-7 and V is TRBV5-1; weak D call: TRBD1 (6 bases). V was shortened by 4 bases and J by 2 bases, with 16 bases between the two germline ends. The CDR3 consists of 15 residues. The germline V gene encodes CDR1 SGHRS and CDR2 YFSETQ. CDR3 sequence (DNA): TGCGCCAGCAGCCCTGGGGGCAATTCGCCCTACGAGCAGTACTTC. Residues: CASSPGGNSPYEQYF.